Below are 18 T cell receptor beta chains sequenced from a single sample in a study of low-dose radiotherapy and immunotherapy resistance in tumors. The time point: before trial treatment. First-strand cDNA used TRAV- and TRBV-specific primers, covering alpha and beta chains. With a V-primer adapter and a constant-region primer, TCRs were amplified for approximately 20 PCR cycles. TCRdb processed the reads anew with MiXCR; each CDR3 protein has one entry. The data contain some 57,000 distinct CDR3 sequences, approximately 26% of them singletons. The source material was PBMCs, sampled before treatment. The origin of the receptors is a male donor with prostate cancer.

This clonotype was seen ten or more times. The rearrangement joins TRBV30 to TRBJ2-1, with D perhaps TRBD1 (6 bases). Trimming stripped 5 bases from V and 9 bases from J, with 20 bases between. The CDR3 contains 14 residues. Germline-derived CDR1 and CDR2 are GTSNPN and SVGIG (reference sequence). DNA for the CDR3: TGTGCCTGGTCTCGGGGAGCAGGGGATCGTGAGCAGTTCTTC. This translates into CAWSRGAGDREQFF.

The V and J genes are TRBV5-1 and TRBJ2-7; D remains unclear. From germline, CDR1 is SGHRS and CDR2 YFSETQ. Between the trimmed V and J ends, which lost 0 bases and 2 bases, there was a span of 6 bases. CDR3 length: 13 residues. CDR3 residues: CASSLEGPYEQYF. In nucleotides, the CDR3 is TGCGCCAGCAGCTTGGAGGGCCCCTACGAGCAGTACTTC.

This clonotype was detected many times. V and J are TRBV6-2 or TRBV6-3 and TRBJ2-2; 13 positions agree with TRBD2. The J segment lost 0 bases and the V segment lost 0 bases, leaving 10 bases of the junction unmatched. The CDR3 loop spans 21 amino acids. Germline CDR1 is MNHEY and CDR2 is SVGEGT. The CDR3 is CASSYSIGLAGELANTGELFF. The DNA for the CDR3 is TGTGCCAGCAGTTACTCGATCGGACTAGCGGGAGAATTAGCGAACACCGGGGAGCTGTTTTTT.

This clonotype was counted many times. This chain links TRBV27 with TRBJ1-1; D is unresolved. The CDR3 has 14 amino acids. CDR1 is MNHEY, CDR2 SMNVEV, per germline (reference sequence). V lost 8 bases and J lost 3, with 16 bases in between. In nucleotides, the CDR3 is TGTGCCAGCTACTCTCCTGGAGGGCACACTGAAGCTTTCTTT. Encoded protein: CASYSPGGHTEAFF.

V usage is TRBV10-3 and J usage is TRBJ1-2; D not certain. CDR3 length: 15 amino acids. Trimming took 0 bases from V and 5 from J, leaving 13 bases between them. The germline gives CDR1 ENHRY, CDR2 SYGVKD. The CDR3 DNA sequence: TGTGCCATCAGTGAGTCCACCACGACCTATTATGGCTACACCTTC. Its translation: CAISESTTTYYGYTF.

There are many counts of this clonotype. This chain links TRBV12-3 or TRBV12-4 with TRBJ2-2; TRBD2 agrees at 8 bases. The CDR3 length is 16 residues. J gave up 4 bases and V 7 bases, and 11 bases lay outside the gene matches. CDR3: CASKSQGGRSTGELFF. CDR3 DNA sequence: TGTGCCAGCAAAAGTCAGGGCGGGAGGAGCACCGGGGAGCTGTTTTTT.

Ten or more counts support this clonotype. CDR3 region: CASRVTSGRSNEQFF. Here the CDR3 DNA reads TGTGCCAGCAGGGTAACTAGCGGGAGGAGCAATGAGCAGTTCTTC. The rearrangement links TRBV28 to TRBJ2-1, with 12 bases that match TRBD2. Germline V gene sequence: CDR1 MDHEN, CDR2 SYDVKM. The CDR3 totals 15 residues. V lost 6 bases to trimming and J lost 6 bases; unmatched junction nucleotides: 6.

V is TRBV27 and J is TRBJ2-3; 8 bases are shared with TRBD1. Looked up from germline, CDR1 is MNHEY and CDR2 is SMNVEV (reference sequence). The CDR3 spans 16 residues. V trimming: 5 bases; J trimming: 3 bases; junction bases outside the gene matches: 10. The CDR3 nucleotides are TGTGCCAGCAGTCTCAGGACAGGGTTAAGTACAGATACGCAGTATTTT. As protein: CASSLRTGLSTDTQYF.

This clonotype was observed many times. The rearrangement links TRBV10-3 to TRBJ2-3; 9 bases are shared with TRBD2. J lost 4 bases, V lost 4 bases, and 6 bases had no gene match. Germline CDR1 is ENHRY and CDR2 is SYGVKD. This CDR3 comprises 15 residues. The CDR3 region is CAISGAGGPPDTQYF. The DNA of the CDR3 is TGTGCCATCAGTGGAGCGGGGGGCCCGCCAGATACGCAGTATTTT.

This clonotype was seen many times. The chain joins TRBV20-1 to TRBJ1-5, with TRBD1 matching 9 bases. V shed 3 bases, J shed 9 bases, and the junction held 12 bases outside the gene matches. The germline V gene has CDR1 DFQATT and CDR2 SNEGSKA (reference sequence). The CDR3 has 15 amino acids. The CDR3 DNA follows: TGCAGTGCTAGTCGCGTTGGACAGGGGAACCTGCCCCAGCATTTT. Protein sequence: CSASRVGQGNLPQHF.

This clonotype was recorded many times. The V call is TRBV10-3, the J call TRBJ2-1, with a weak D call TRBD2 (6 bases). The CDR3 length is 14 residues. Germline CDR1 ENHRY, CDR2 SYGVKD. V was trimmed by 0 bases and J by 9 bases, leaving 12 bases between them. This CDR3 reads CAISESRGTGEQFF. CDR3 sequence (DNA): TGTGCCATCAGTGAGTCGCGGGGTACCGGTGAGCAGTTCTTC.

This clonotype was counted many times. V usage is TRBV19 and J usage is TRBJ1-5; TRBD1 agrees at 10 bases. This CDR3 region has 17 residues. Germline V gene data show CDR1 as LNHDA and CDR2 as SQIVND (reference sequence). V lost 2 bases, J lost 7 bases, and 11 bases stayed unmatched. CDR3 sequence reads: CASSILGTGVVGQPQHF. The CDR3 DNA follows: TGTGCCAGTAGTATACTTGGGACAGGGGTCGTTGGGCAGCCCCAGCATTTT.

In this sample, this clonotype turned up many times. The CDR3 reads CAWIQAGEGYTF. CDR3 coding DNA: TGTGCCTGGATTCAGGCCGGGGAAGGCTACACCTTC. The genes are TRBV30 and TRBJ1-2; no clear D gene. The germline V and J ends were trimmed by 4 bases and 8 bases, with 14 bases remaining between them. Germline V gene lookup returns CDR1 GTSNPN and CDR2 SVGIG (reference sequence). The CDR3 runs to 12 residues. The complete variable domain, with remaining parts taken from reference TRBV30 and TRBJ1-2, reads SQTIHQWPATLVQPVGSPLSLECTVEGTSNPNLYWYRQAAGRGLQLLFYSVGIGQISSEVPQNLSASRPQDRQFILSSKKLLLSDSGFYLCAWIQAGEGYTFGSGTRLTVV.

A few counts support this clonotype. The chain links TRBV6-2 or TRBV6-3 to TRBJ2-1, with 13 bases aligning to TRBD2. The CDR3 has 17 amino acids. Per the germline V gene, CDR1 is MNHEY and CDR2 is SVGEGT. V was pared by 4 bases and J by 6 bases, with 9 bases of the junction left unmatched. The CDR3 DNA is TGTGCCAGCAGTTCTACTAGCGGGGGGGCCTCTGGCAATGAGCAGTTCTTC. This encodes CASSSTSGGASGNEQFF.

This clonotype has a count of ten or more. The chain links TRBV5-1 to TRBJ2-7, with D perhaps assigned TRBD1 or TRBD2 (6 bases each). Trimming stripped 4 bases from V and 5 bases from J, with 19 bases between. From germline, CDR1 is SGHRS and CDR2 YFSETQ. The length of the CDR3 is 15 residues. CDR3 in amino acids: CASSILRGESNEQYF. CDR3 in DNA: TGCGCCAGCAGCATCCTAAGGGGGGAGAGCAACGAGCAGTACTTC.

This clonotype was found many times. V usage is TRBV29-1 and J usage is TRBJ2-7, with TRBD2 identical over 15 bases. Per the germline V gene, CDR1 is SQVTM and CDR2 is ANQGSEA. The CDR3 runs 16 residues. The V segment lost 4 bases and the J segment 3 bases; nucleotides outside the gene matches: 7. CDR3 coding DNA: TGCAGCGTTGCGGGGACTAGCGGGAGGCATAGCTACGAGCAGTACTTC. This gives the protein CSVAGTSGRHSYEQYF.

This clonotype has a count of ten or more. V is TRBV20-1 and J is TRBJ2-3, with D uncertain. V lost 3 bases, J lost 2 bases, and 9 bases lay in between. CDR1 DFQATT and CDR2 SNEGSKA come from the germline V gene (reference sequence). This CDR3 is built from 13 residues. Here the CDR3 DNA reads TGCAGTGCTAGTGATCTTAACACAGATACGCAGTATTTT. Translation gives CSASDLNTDTQYF.

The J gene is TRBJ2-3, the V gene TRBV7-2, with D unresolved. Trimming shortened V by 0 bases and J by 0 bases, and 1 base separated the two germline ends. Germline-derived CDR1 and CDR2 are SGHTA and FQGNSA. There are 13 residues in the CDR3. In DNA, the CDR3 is TGTGCCAGCAGCTTAGCAAGCACAGATACGCAGTATTTT. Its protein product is CASSLASTDTQYF.